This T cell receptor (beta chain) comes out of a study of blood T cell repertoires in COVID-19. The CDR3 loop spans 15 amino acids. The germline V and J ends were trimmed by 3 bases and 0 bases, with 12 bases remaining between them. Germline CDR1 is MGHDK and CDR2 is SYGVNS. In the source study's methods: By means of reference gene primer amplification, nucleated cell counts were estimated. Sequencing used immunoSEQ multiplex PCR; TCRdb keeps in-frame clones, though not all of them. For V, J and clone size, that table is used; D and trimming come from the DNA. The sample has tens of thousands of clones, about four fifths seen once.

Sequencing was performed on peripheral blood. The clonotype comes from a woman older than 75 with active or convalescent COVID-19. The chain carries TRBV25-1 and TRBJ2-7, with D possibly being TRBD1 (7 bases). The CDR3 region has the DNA TGTGCCAGCAGTGACGGGGGACAGTCCTCCTACGAGCAGTACTTC. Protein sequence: CASSDGGQSSYEQYF.